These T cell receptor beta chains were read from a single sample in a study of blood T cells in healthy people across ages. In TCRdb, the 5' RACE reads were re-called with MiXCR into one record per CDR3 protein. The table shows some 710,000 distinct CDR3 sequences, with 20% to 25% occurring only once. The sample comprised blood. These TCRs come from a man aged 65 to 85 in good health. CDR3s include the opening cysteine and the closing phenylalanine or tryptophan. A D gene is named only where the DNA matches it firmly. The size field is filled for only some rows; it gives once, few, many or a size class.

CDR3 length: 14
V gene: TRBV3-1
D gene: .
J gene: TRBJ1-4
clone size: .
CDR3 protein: CASSKRDSVGGLFF
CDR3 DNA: TGTGCCAGCAGCAAACGGGACTCGGTGGGGGGACTGTTTTTT

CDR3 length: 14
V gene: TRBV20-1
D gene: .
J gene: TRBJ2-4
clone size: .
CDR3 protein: CSANPVASKNIQYF
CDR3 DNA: TGCAGTGCCAACCCCGTAGCGAGCAAAAACATTCAGTACTTC

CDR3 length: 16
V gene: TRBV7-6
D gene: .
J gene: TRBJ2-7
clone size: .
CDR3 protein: CASSLVVEGTSYEQYF
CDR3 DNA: TGTGCCAGCAGCCTAGTTGTAGAGGGGACTTCCTACGAGCAGTACTTC

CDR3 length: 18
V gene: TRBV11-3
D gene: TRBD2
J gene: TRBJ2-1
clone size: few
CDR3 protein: CASSPPTSGRSYYNEQFF
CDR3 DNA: TGTGCCAGCAGCCCCCCCACTAGCGGGAGGTCCTACTACAATGAGCAGTTCTTC

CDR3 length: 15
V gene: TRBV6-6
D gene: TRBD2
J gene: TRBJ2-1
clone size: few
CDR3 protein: CASSSSGGHYNEQFF
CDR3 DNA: TGTGCCAGCAGTTCAAGCGGGGGCCACTACAATGAGCAGTTCTTC

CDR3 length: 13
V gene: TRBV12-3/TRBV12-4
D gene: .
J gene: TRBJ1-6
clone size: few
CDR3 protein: CASRTADNSPLHF
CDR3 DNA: TGTGCCAGCCGGACAGCCGATAATTCACCCCTCCACTTT

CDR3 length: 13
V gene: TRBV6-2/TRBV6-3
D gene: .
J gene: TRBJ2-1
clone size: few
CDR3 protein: CASSYVGLNEQFF
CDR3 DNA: TGTGCCAGCAGTTATGTCGGTCTGAATGAGCAGTTCTTC

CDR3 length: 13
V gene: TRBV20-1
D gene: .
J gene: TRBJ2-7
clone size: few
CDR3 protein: CSAPSPAAYEQYF
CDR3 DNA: TGCAGTGCCCCATCCCCGGCAGCGTACGAGCAGTACTTC

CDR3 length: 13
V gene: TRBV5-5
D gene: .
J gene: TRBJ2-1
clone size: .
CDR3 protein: CASSLEWYPSTFF
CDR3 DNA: TGTGCCAGCAGCTTGGAATGGTACCCGAGCACGTTCTTC

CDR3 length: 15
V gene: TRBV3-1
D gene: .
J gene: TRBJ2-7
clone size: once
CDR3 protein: CASSQDIRGGYEQYF
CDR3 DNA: TGTGCCAGTAGCCAAGATATCCGGGGTGGGTACGAGCAGTACTTC

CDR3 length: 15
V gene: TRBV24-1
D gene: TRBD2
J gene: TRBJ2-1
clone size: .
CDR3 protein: CATRATSGRANEQFF
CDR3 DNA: TGTGCCACCAGGGCAACTAGCGGGAGGGCAAATGAGCAGTTCTTC